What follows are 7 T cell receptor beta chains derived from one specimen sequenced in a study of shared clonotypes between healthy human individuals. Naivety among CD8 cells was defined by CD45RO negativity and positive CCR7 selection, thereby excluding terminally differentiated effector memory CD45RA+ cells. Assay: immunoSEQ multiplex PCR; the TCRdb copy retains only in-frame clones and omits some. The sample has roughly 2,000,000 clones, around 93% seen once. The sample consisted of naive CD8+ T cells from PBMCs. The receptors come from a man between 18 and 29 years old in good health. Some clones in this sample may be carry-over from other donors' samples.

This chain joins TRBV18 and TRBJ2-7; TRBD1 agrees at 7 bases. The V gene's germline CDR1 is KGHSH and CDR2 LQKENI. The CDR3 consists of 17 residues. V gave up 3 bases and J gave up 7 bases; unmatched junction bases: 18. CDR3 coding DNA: TGTGCCAGCTCACCTGTGGACCGACAGGGCCATGTGGGAGAGCAGTACTTC. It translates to CASSPVDRQGHVGEQYF.

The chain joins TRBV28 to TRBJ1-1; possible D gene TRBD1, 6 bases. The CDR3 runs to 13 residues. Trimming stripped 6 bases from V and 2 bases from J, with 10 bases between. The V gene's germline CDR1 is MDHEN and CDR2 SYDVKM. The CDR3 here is CASSQQGNTEAFF. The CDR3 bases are TGTGCCAGCAGCCAACAGGGAAACACTGAAGCTTTCTTT.

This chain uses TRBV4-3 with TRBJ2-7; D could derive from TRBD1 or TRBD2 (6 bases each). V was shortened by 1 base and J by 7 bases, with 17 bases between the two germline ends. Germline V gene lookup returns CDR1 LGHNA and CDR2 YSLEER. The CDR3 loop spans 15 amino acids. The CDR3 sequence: CASSQGWRDQGEQYF. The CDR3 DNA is TGCGCCAGCAGCCAAGGGTGGCGGGACCAGGGGGAGCAGTACTTC.

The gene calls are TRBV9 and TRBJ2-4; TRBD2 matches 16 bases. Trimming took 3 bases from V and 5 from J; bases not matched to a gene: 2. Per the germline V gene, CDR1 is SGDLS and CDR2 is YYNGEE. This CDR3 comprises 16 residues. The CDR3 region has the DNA TGTGCCAGCAGCGGCGGGACTAGCGGGAGGGAAAACATTCAGTACTTC. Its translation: CASSGGTSGRENIQYF.

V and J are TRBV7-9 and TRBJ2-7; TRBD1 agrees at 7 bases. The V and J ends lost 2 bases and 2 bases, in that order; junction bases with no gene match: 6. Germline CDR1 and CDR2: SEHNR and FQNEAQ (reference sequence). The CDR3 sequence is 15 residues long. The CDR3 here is CASSLWVGGAYEQYF. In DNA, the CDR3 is TGTGCCAGCAGCTTATGGGTAGGGGGCGCCTACGAGCAGTACTTC.

The DNA for the CDR3 is TGCGCCAGCAGTGAGACAAGGGACAGCCACTATGGCTACACCTTC. Translation: CASSETRDSHYGYTF. The V gene is TRBV10-2, the J gene TRBJ1-2; TRBD1 matches at 7 bases. V shed 2 bases and J 3 bases; nucleotides not matched to a gene: 6. The CDR3 has 15 amino acids. Germline CDR1 WSHSY, CDR2 SAAADI.

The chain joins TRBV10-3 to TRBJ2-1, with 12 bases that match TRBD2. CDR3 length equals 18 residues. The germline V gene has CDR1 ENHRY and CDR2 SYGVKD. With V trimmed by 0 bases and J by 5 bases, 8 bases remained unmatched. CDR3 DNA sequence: TGTGCCATCAGTGAGTCGAGGGTAAGACTAGCGGGAGACAATGAGCAGTTCTTC. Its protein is CAISESRVRLAGDNEQFF.